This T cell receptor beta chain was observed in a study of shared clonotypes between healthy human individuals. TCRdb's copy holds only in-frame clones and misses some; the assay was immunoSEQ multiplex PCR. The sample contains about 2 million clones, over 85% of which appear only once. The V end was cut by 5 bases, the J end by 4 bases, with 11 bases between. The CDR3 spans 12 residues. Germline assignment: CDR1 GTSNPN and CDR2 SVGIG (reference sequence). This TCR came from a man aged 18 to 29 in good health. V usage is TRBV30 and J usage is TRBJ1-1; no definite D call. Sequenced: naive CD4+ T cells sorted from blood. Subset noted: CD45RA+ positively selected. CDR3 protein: CAWGRVGTEAFF. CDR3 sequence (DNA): TGTGCCTGGGGTAGGGTTGGCACTGAAGCTTTCTTT.